The sequence of this T cell receptor beta chain was determined in a study of blood T cell repertoires in COVID-19. Profiling relied on immunoSEQ multiplex PCR, and the TCRdb table lists in-frame clones only, not all of them. The profile shows 210,000 or so clones, about 91% of them singletons. Germline V gene sequence: CDR1 SNHLY, CDR2 FYNNEI. The CDR3 totals 13 residues. Trimming removed 9 bases from V and 2 bases from J, with 14 bases in between. In this sample, this clone turned up once. The receptor was isolated from a man under 40 with acute or convalescent COVID-19. The sequencing sample was made of peripheral blood. The chain recombines TRBV2 with TRBJ2-7; D might be TRBD1 (5 bases). DNA of the CDR3: TGTGCCAGTGCCCAGGGTTATACCTACGAGCAGTACTTC. It codes for CASAQGYTYEQYF. Looking up the rest from reference TRBV2 and TRBJ2-7 gives the full variable domain: EPEVTQTPSHQVTQMGQEVILRCVPISNHLYFYWYRQILGQKVEFLVSFYNNEISEKSEIFDDQFSVERPDGSNFTLKIRSTKLEDSAMYFCASAQGYTYEQYFGPGTRLTVT.